One T cell receptor beta chain is described in this entry. Its antigen is as yet unknown. This entry belongs to a study of untreated major depressive disorder. Germline V gene sequence: CDR1 GTSNPN, CDR2 SVGIG (reference sequence). V was pared by 2 bases and J by 5 bases, with 16 bases between. The CDR3 runs to 15 residues. The protocol was immunoSEQ multiplex PCR, while the TCRdb copy is restricted to in-frame clones and leaves out a portion. This sample yields tens of thousands of clones, of which around 87% are seen a single time; approximately 5.1% belongs to the top ten. No major medical conditions, Axis I/II comorbidities, regular medication, or illicit drugs. Study-level results: The small study sample limits how generally findings apply. TRBV05-01 (Vbeta 5.1) usage was higher in CD4+ T cells of depressed patients than controls.

This sequence was found in a woman aged 30 to 39 in good health. This chain joins TRBV30 and TRBJ1-5; perhaps TRBD1 as D (5 bases). The sequencing input was CD4+ T cells from PBMCs. The chain's CDR3 is CAWSKAGSQYQPQHF. Written as DNA, the CDR3 is TGTGCCTGGAGTAAGGCAGGGTCCCAATATCAGCCCCAGCATTTT.